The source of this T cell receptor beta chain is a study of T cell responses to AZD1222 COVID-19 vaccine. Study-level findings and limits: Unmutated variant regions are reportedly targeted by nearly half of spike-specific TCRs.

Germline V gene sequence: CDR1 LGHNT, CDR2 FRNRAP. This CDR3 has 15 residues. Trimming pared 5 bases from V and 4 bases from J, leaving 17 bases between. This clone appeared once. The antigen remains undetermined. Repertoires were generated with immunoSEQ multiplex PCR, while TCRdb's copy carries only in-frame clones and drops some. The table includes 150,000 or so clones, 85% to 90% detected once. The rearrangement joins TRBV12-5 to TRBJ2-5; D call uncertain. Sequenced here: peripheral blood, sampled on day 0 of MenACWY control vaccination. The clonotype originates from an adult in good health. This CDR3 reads CASGPTGLKGETQYF. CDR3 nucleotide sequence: TGTGCTAGTGGTCCCACCGGCTTGAAGGGAGAGACCCAGTACTTC. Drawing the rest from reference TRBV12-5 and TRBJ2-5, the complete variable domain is DARVTQTPRHKVTEMGQEVTMRCQPILGHNTVFWYRQTMMQGLELLAYFRNRAPLDDSGMPKDRFSAEMPDATLATLKIQPSEPRDSAVYFCASGPTGLKGETQYFGPGTRLLVL.